A selection of T cell receptor beta chains follows, all from one sample in a study of Graves' ophthalmopathy and Graves' hyperthyroidism. Each CDR3 protein gets one entry after TCRdb re-called the multiplex PCR reads with MiXCR. This sample has hundreds of thousands of distinct CDR3 sequences, with about 38% found just once. Sequences were obtained from peripheral blood. All receptors come from an adult man with Graves' ophthalmopathy. Both conserved end residues are part of each CDR3. The D gene is left open where the match is weak. Size values are once, few and many counts, or a class for expanded clones, and some rows have none.

clone size	J gene	D gene	V gene	CDR3 DNA	CDR3 protein
many	TRBJ1-4	.	TRBV7-9	TGTGCCAGCAGCGCTACCGGGACGCGTAATGAAAAACTGTTTTTT	CASSATGTRNEKLFF
many	TRBJ1-2	.	TRBV6-5	TGTGCCAGCAGCAAGGGAGGTGGCTACACCTTC	CASSKGGGYTF
few	TRBJ1-5	TRBD1	TRBV7-8	TGCGCCAGCAGCCCCCGACAGGGGGGGCAGCCCCAGCATTTT	CASSPRQGGQPQHF
.	TRBJ1-6	.	TRBV2	TGTGCCAGCGCCTGGACAAACAATTCACCCCTCCACTTT	CASAWTNNSPLHF
.	TRBJ1-4	.	TRBV11-1	TGTGCCAGCAGCTCACCGCCGGGTGAAAAACTGTTTTTT	CASSSPPGEKLFF
once	TRBJ2-5	TRBD2	TRBV7-6	TGTGCCAGCAGCTTCCTAGCGGGACTAGGGGAGACCCAGTACTTC	CASSFLAGLGETQYF
few	TRBJ1-5	.	TRBV27	TGTGCCAGCCGGGGCAAGGGCAATCAGCCCCAGCATTTT	CASRGKGNQPQHF
.	TRBJ2-5	.	TRBV7-2	TGTGCCAGCAGCTTTCGGCAGGGTAGCGGATCAGAGACCCAGTACTTC	CASSFRQGSGSETQYF
.	TRBJ1-2	.	TRBV20-1	TGCAGTGCCTTTACAGGGACCTATGACTACACCTTC	CSAFTGTYDYTF
few	TRBJ1-1	.	TRBV10-3	TGTGCCAGCAGTTACACCAGACACAACTTGAACACTGAAGCTTTCTTT	CASSYTRHNLNTEAFF
.	TRBJ1-2	.	TRBV29-1	TGCAGCCAAGATCGAAGGGGTGGTGGCTACACCTTC	CSQDRRGGGYTF
few	TRBJ2-3	.	TRBV29-1	TGCAGCGTTCTACGGATTAATACAGATACGCAGTATTTT	CSVLRINTDTQYF
many	TRBJ2-5	.	TRBV2	TGTGCCAGCAGCAGCCTACGGGAAGAGACCCAGTACTTC	CASSSLREETQYF
.	TRBJ1-5	.	TRBV20-1	TGCAGTGCTAGATTTACAGGACTCTTCCATCAGCCCCAGCATTTT	CSARFTGLFHQPQHF
many	TRBJ1-3	.	TRBV15	TGTGCCACCAGCGAGGGCTCCTCTGGAAACACCATATATTTT	CATSEGSSGNTIYF
many	TRBJ2-7	.	TRBV4-1	TGCGCCAGCAGTGGGTATAGGGCGGGCGAGCAGTACTTC	CASSGYRAGEQYF
many	TRBJ1-2	.	TRBV2	TGTGCCAGCAAGGTGGCAGGCTGGGCGGATGGCTACACCTTC	CASKVAGWADGYTF